Below, 26 T cell receptor beta chains from the same sample are listed, as sequenced in a study of blood T cell repertoires in COVID-19 (dated by TCRdb to 2018 to 2020). Libraries were made using the immunoSEQ multiplex PCR assay. TCRdb retrieved this table from immuneACCESS and kept in-frame rearrangements only. Not all clones are present; in checked studies, unresolved V genes account for under half, and no reason is known for the remainder. Counted in this sample were more than 250,000 clones; approximately 87% of them appeared once. The ten most abundant clones make up about 5.2% of the sample. Sequencing input: PBMCs or T cells enriched from blood (not recorded which). Every receptor here comes from a woman in her thirties who had recovered from COVID-19.

The chain joins TRBV10-1 to TRBJ1-6; 7 nucleotides line up with TRBD1. Germline CDR1 WNHNN, CDR2 SYGVQD (reference sequence). V gave up 11 bases and J gave up 14 bases; unmatched junction bases: 9. CDR3 length: 11 amino acids. CDR3 protein: CARDREFTLHF. In DNA, the CDR3 is TGCGCCCGAGACAGGGAATTTACCCTCCACTTT.

This chain connects TRBV19 to TRBJ1-6, with TRBD1 identical over 8 bases. CDR1 and CDR2 from the germline V gene are LNHDA and SQIVND (reference sequence). The CDR3 totals 14 residues. J gave up 7 bases and V 5 bases, and 4 bases lay outside the gene matches. Here the CDR3 DNA reads TGTGCCAGTAGTCCCCGGACAGGGAATTCACCCCTCCACTTT. It specifies CASSPRTGNSPLHF. Full variable domain (rest looked up from reference TRBV19 and TRBJ1-6): DGGITQSPKYLFRKEGQNVTLSCEQNLNHDAMYWYRQDPGQGLRLIYYSQIVNDFQKGDIAEGYSVSREKKESFPLTVTSAQKNPTAFYLCASSPRTGNSPLHFGNGTRLTVT.

The rearrangement links TRBV2 to TRBJ2-3, with 7 bases fitting TRBD2. The germline V gene has CDR1 SNHLY and CDR2 FYNNEI. Trimming cost V 2 bases and J 0 bases; bases outside gene matches: 11. The CDR3 length is 18 residues. The CDR3 DNA reads TGTGCCAGCAGTGAAAAGGCGGCTAGCGGTGTTAGCACAGATACGCAGTATTTT. This codes for CASSEKAASGVSTDTQYF.

The V call is TRBV21-1, the J call TRBJ1-5; the DNA was not compared with TRBD1, the D call given in the table. TRBV21-1 is reported as a pseudogene. The CDR3 spans 16 residues. In nucleotides, the CDR3 is TGTGCCAGCAGCAAAGTGGGGGACAGGGTCAATCAGCCCCAGCATTTT. It is translated as CASSKVGDRVNQPQHF.

As concerns this clone: Distinct nucleotide sequences in the sample also encode this CDR3. The V gene is TRBV9, the J gene TRBJ1-3; D is ambiguous. The CDR3 runs to 15 residues. V gave up 0 bases and J gave up 0 bases, with 7 bases separating them. Germline V lookup: CDR1 SGDLS, CDR2 YYNGEE. The CDR3 loop reads CASSVDRGSGNTIYF. The CDR3 bases are TGTGCCAGCAGCGTAGATCGGGGCTCTGGAAACACCATATATTTT.

The J gene is TRBJ1-2, the V gene TRBV7-2; 9 nucleotides agree with TRBD1. The CDR3 spans 15 residues. The germline CDR1 and CDR2 sequences are SGHTA and FQGNSA. J lost 4 bases, V lost 5 bases, and 8 bases had no gene match. The CDR3 region has the DNA TGTGCCAGCAGCCTCGGGACAGGGAGCACCTATGGCTACACCTTC. Translated, it gives CASSLGTGSTYGYTF.

The chain uses TRBV19 and TRBJ2-1; D perhaps matches TRBD2 (6 bases). Trimming cost V 4 bases and J 2 bases, with 18 bases left between them. The CDR3 sequence is 17 residues long. Germline V gene data show CDR1 as LNHDA and CDR2 as SQIVND (reference sequence). The CDR3 nucleotides are TGTGCCAGTAGTACCCTTTCGGCGGGGCATACCTACAATGAGCAGTTCTTC. Encoded protein: CASSTLSAGHTYNEQFF.

This CDR3 reads CASSLGRSNEKLFF. In nucleotides, the CDR3 is TGTGCCAGCAGCTTAGGCAGGTCTAATGAAAAACTGTTTTTT. The genes are TRBV7-9 and TRBJ1-4; unclear D gene. The CDR3 runs 14 residues. Between the trimmed V and J ends, which lost 1 base and 3 bases, there was a span of 6 bases. The V gene's germline CDR1 is SEHNR and CDR2 FQNEAQ (reference sequence).

V and J are TRBV7-5 and TRBJ1-1; TRBD1, the D gene given by the table, was not confirmed from the DNA. TRBV7-5 is a recognized pseudogene. The CDR3 covers 15 residues. CDR3 nucleotides: TGTGTCAGAAGCCCCTCAGGGGGTCTCAACACTGAAGCTTTCTTT. It translates to CVRSPSGGLNTEAFF.

The J gene is TRBJ1-6, the V gene TRBV28; 7 positions agree with TRBD1. The CDR3 is 14 residues long. The germline gives CDR1 MDHEN, CDR2 SYDVKM. V lost 7 bases to trimming and J lost 10 bases; unmatched junction nucleotides: 10. CDR3 sequence reads: CASTPAGGVSPLHF. For the CDR3, the DNA is TGTGCCAGCACCCCCGCAGGGGGAGTATCACCCCTCCACTTT. The full variable domain, completed using reference TRBV28 and TRBJ1-6, is DVKVTQSSRYLVKRTGEKVFLECVQDMDHENMFWYRQDPGLGLRLIYFSYDVKMKEKGDIPEGYSVSREKKERFSLILESASTNQTSMYLCASTPAGGVSPLHFGNGTRLTVT.

The table lists this clone with a few counts. The chain recombines TRBV6-4 with TRBJ2-2; D might be TRBD2 (6 bases). CDR3 length: 15 residues. Per the germline V gene, CDR1 is MRHNA and CDR2 is SNTAGT. The V and J ends lost 2 bases and 6 bases respectively, with 13 bases between them. The CDR3 sequence is CASSDQLGGSGELFF. CDR3 DNA: TGTGCCAGCAGTGACCAGCTCGGGGGTTCCGGGGAGCTGTTTTTT.

J is TRBJ2-7 and V is TRBV10-2; 9 positions agree with TRBD2. Trimming removed 4 bases from V and 5 bases from J; junction bases left unmatched: 12. Germline V lookup: CDR1 WSHSY, CDR2 SAAADI. The CDR3 totals 16 residues. In DNA form, the CDR3 reads TGCGCCAGCAGTGGCCCTCGCGGGGGGGCCACTCACGAGCAGTACTTC. Its protein is CASSGPRGGATHEQYF.

The chain joins TRBV6-5 to TRBJ1-2, with TRBD1 matching over 7 bases. J gave up 8 bases and V 0 bases, and 9 bases lay outside the gene matches. Germline V gene lookup returns CDR1 MNHEY and CDR2 SVGAGI. The CDR3 covers 15 residues. The CDR3 DNA reads as TGTGCCAGCAGTTACTCAATCTCAGGGGGAGAGGGCTACACCTTC. Translated, it gives CASSYSISGGEGYTF.

The chain links TRBV7-2 to TRBJ1-5, with 9 bases identical to TRBD1. Germline CDR1 SGHTA, CDR2 FQGNSA. The V gene end was trimmed by 0 bases and the J gene end by 3 bases; junction bases not matched to a gene: 3. CDR3 size: 16 residues. The CDR3 nucleotides are TGTGCCAGCAGCTTAGCCGGGACAGGGCACAATCAGCCCCAGCATTTT. This translates into CASSLAGTGHNQPQHF.

This clone was observed a few times. The chain is built from TRBV5-6 and TRBJ2-7; tentative D call: TRBD1 (7 bases). This CDR3 is built from 13 residues. Trimming took off 0 bases at V and 7 bases at J, with 11 bases between the two ends. Looked up from germline, CDR1 is SGHDT and CDR2 is YYEEEE. CDR3 residues: CASSLARGREQYF. The CDR3 DNA reads TGTGCCAGCAGCTTGGCCAGGGGGAGGGAGCAGTACTTC.

CDR3 region: CASSLGGPGAVSYEQYF. CDR3 coding DNA: TGTGCCAGCAGCTTAGGCGGGCCAGGGGCGGTCTCCTACGAGCAGTACTTC. J is TRBJ2-7 and V is TRBV11-2, with D perhaps matching TRBD1 (6 bases). The ends were cut back, 1 base at V and 0 bases at J, with 16 bases in the middle. Germline V gene lookup returns CDR1 SGHAT and CDR2 FQNNGV. The CDR3 contains 17 residues.

In this sample, this clone turned up a few times. The J gene is TRBJ1-5, the V gene TRBV9; D gene unclear. The CDR3 extends over 14 amino acids. V was pared by 4 bases and J by 0 bases, with 8 bases between. CDR1 and CDR2 from the germline V gene are SGDLS and YYNGEE. This chain's CDR3 is CASSIQNSNQPQHF. The CDR3 region has the DNA TGTGCCAGCAGCATACAGAATAGCAATCAGCCCCAGCATTTT.

The chain is built from TRBV29-1 and TRBJ1-2; 8 nucleotides match TRBD1. J lost 3 bases, V lost 6 bases, and 12 bases had no gene match. The germline gives CDR1 SQVTM, CDR2 ANQGSEA. CDR3 size: 15 residues. This CDR3 reads CSVNQGALDYYGYTF. In DNA, the CDR3 is TGCAGCGTCAACCAGGGGGCCCTAGACTACTATGGCTACACCTTC.

V usage is TRBV4-1 and J usage is TRBJ2-3, with TRBD1 matching 8 bases. Trimming took 0 bases from V and 4 from J; bases not matched to a gene: 12. The CDR3 loop spans 18 amino acids. In germline, CDR1 is MGHRA, CDR2 YSYEKL. The CDR3 sequence is CASSQDHRGYEVADTQYF. In DNA, the CDR3 is TGCGCCAGCAGCCAAGATCACAGGGGGTACGAGGTCGCAGATACGCAGTATTTT.

This clone was counted between two and nine times. V is TRBV5-1 and J is TRBJ2-3; D is perhaps TRBD2 (6 bases). Deletions cut 0 bases from V and 3 bases from J, with 11 bases between. CDR1 is SGHRS, CDR2 YFSETQ, per germline. The CDR3 has 15 amino acids. The CDR3 DNA is TGCGCCAGCAGCTTGGGCCCGGGGGAAACAGATACGCAGTATTTT. Its protein is CASSLGPGETDTQYF.

CDR3 nucleotides: TGTGCCAGCAGCCCCCCGACAGGGAATGAAAAACTGTTTTTT. As protein: CASSPPTGNEKLFF. This chain links TRBV9 with TRBJ1-4; the match to TRBD1 covers 7 bases. The CDR3 loop spans 14 amino acids. Germline lookup yields CDR1 SGDLS and CDR2 YYNGEE. The junction had 5 bases not matched to a gene; V was cut back by 4 bases and J by 5 bases. The full variable domain, its missing parts supplied by reference TRBV9 and TRBJ1-4, is DSGVTQTPKHLITATGQRVTLRCSPRSGDLSVYWYQQSLDQGLQFLIQYYNGEERAKGNILERFSAQQFPDLHSELNLSSLELGDSALYFCASSPPTGNEKLFFGSGTQLSVL.

This chain joins TRBV28 and TRBJ2-7; 10 nucleotides align to TRBD2. The CDR3 runs to 17 residues. Germline assignment: CDR1 MDHEN and CDR2 SYDVKM. The V segment lost 1 base and the J segment 2 bases; nucleotides outside the gene matches: 8. CDR3 amino acids: CASSLLGLAGATYEQYF. In DNA form, the CDR3 reads TGTGCCAGCAGTTTATTGGGGCTAGCGGGGGCAACCTACGAGCAGTACTTC.

This sequence joins TRBV7-9 and TRBJ2-3; 9 positions agree with TRBD1. The CDR3 loop spans 16 amino acids. Germline loops: CDR1 SEHNR, CDR2 FQNEAQ (reference sequence). The V and J ends lost 4 bases and 3 bases, in that order; junction bases with no gene match: 8. In DNA, the CDR3 is TGTGCCAGCAGCTCTCCGGGACAGGGATGGACAGATACGCAGTATTTT. This translates into CASSSPGQGWTDTQYF.

V is TRBV20-1 and J is TRBJ1-1; D gene unclear. The CDR3 contains 13 residues. Trimming cost V 3 bases and J 0 bases, with 8 bases left between them. The germline V gene encodes CDR1 DFQATT and CDR2 SNEGSKA (reference sequence). The CDR3 protein is CSASGQVNTEAFF. CDR3 DNA sequence: TGCAGTGCTAGTGGGCAGGTGAACACTGAAGCTTTCTTT.

The chain is built from TRBV7-9 and TRBJ1-2; 10 positions agree with TRBD1. There are 15 residues in the CDR3. V lost 3 bases to trimming and J lost 6 bases; unmatched junction nucleotides: 7. Germline V CDR1 and CDR2: SEHNR, FQNEAQ (reference sequence). The CDR3, as DNA: TGTGCCAGCAGCTTCGCCGGGACAGGGGCTAATGGCTACACCTTC. As protein: CASSFAGTGANGYTF.

The chain is built from TRBV7-2 and TRBJ1-6; D gene unclear. The CDR3 is 15 amino acids. Per the germline V gene, CDR1 is SGHTA and CDR2 is FQGNSA. V lost 4 bases, J lost 10 bases, and 17 bases lay in between. CDR3 protein: CASSYSRIRGSPLHF. The DNA for the CDR3 is TGTGCCAGCAGCTATTCAAGGATTCGGGGATCACCCCTCCACTTT.